This paragraph covers one T cell receptor (beta chain) sequence. This clonotype came up a few times. The specificity of this receptor is unknown. No much larger clone is present one base from it, and per-base qualities are unavailable. All donors were healthy Caucasians. Three pairs of female monozygotic twins, all aged roughly 18 to 29 years, were included in the twin cohort. The RNA used for TCR libraries was isolated from peripheral blood mononuclear cells. Library construction relied on 5' RACE. The sequencer was an Illumina HiSeq 2000. Template switching added a universal primer binding site, and the final cDNA carried a unique molecular identifier that allowed TCR cDNA molecules to be counted accurately. Specific primers in the conserved constant-segment region were used to synthesize first-strand cDNA for TCR alpha and beta chains. To control for contamination, every cDNA library carried two barcodes: a SMART-Mk sample barcode plus Illumina barcodes. TruSeq adapter sequences, together with Illumina sample barcodes, were added in two successive PCR steps. The TCR alpha and beta cDNA libraries were sequenced on the Illumina HiSeq platform using custom primers. Concerning the study's data processing: MiGEC processed the raw reads to extract unique molecular identifiers, while MiXCR was used to determine the CDR3 positions. For each individual, recombination models were inferred using an EM algorithm with the repgenHMM and IGoR tools. The tcR package in R was used for shared clonotype analysis, with sharing normalized by the product of cloneset sizes. To study raw recombination without the effects of thymic and clonal selection, out-of-frame nonproductive sequences were analyzed. TCRdb trimmed public reads at Q25 via fastp, called clones via MiXCR and kept in-frame beta chains. Merged by CDR3 protein, the rows form single entries marked with the most common genes and DNA. The V and J calls were determined by TCRdb, not by the authors. Recorded for this sample are about 720,000 distinct CDR3 sequences; 15% to 20% of them occurred a single time. Of the sample, around 13% falls within the top ten clones.

The data stem from a study of identical twins (dated by TCRdb to the mid-2010s). About the investigation overall: To test whether fetal clonotypes persist, the study used deep sequencing on TCR alpha and beta repertoires from monozygotic twins, unrelated adults of various ages, and cord blood. Replicate twin experiments were performed at different times using different library preparation protocols to rule out contamination. General findings and caveats noted by the study authors: Zero-insertion analyses could be partly confounded by invariant T cells such as MAIT and iNKT, though diverse VJ usage argued against such confounding for most clonotypes. Abundant cord blood beta clonotypes carried fewer insertions; young adult naive repertoires showed a weaker similar trend, while memory repertoires showed none. Recombination models systematically underestimated out-of-frame TCR alpha sharing in monozygotic twins but agreed with sharing between unrelated individuals. Conclusions relied on cross-sectional statistical analysis, since the same donors could not be followed over many years. Compared with coincidental sharing between unrelated individuals, out-of-frame TCR alpha sequences shared between twins had an excess of sequences with low generation probability. A weaker excess of twin sharing was found in beta out-of-frame sequences because the signal-to-noise ratio was lowered by fewer shared sequences.

The CDR3 numbers 12 residues from cysteine through phenylalanine. Left in the record is the CDR3 DNA by itself, 36 bases read in frame from the first base. CDR1 and CDR2 (DFQATT, SNEGSKA) derive from the germline V gene (reference sequence). V drops 3 bases and J drops 6 bases, leaving 12 bases in between. A further study also used this sample, focusing on T cells expressing NK-cell markers. Reported in the second study: Three sorted T-cell subsets (CD3+CD56+NKG2C+, CD3+CD56+NKG2C- and CD3+CD56-NKG2C+) from fewer than 10 donors had their TCR beta-chain repertoires profiled. Seven of the eight sequenced donors were HCMV-seropositive and one was HCMV-seronegative. In several experiments an anti-gammadeltaTCR antibody was added to restrict sorting to alphabetaTCR-expressing T cells. For about 6 donors, the dominant CD3+CD56+NKG2C+ clonotypes were among the top 10 CD8+ clonotypes and accounted for about 1.0-7.0% of CD8+ T cells. Those dominant clonotypes were again the most abundant among CD3+CD56-NKG2C+ cells in four donors, at about 28.3-60.1%. It remained unclear whether the expanded NKG2C-expressing T cell clones were specific for HCMV antigens. All eight donors whose samples were sequenced were randomly selected healthy volunteers, three of them men and five women. HCMV serostatus was determined by detecting HCMV-specific IgG in serum with a commercial ELISA kit. For five to seven donors, bulk peripheral blood T-cell repertoires were also sequenced from unsorted PBMC. MIGEC was used to demultiplex reads and group the reads by UMI, and MiTCR was used to assemble and quantify clonotypes. To exclude erroneous sequences, any TCR cDNA sequence not supported by at least two reads was discarded. Downstream repertoire analysis used the tcR package, and clonotypes were matched across fractions by CDR3 nucleotide sequence plus V segment. VDJmatch was used to annotate antigen specificity against VDJdb, with one amino acid substitution in CDR3 allowed.

The chain uses TRBV20-1 and TRBJ2-7; the D gene cannot be resolved reliably. The receptor was isolated from a woman younger than 35 in good health. Material for sequencing was PBMCs. The nucleotide sequence reads as follows: TGCAGTGCTAGCGTAGACCCTAGCGAGCAGTACTTC. This yields the protein CSASVDPSEQYF.